Below, 3 T cell receptor beta chains from the same sample are listed, as sequenced in a study of molecular identifiers for immune sequencing clone quantification. TCRdb itself ran the PCR reads through MiXCR, one entry per CDR3 protein. The sample lists more than 250,000 distinct CDR3 sequences, 20% to 25% occurring once. What was sequenced was naive CD8+ T cells from blood, with Jurkat cell RNA spiked in. Subset defined: FACS-sorted CD8+CD4-CCR7+CD45RA+ naive T cells. The source of these receptors is a human donor in good health. Some libraries in this study had Jurkat cell RNA spiked in.

Worth noting for this clonotype: A much bigger clone sits one base away, suggesting this may be a read error. The conserved phenylalanine or tryptophan is not found at the CDR3 terminus, so this likely reflects a read error. This chain joins TRBV28 and TRBJ2-7; no definite D call. The V gene lost 5 bases and the J gene lost 2 bases, with 13 bases spanning the gap. There are 14 residues in the CDR3. Germline CDR1 and CDR2: MDHEN and SYDVKM. The CDR3 DNA reads as TGTGCCAGCAGTCCCTCGGGTGGCCCCTACGAGCAGTACCTC. It is translated as CASSPSGGPYEQYL.

This clonotype showed up many times. V gene TRBV7-3 combines with J gene TRBJ2-3, with a weak D call TRBD2 (6 bases). CDR1 is SGHTA and CDR2 is FQGTGA in the germline V gene. The V end lost 0 bases, the J end lost 1 base, and 11 bases lay between the germline ends. The CDR3 length is 16 residues. The CDR3 DNA follows: TGTGCCAGCAGCTTAACTGGCGGGACGGGCACAGATACGCAGTATTTT. Its translation: CASSLTGGTGTDTQYF.

This clonotype was picked up a small number of times. The CDR3 loop reads CAITRGQGGDTEAFF. CDR3 bases: TGTGCCATCACCAGAGGACAGGGTGGCGACACTGAAGCTTTCTTT. V usage is TRBV10-3 and J usage is TRBJ1-1; 8 bases agree with TRBD1. V lost 7 bases and J lost 3; bases outside the gene matches: 10. Germline lookup yields CDR1 ENHRY and CDR2 SYGVKD. The CDR3 is made up of 15 amino acids.